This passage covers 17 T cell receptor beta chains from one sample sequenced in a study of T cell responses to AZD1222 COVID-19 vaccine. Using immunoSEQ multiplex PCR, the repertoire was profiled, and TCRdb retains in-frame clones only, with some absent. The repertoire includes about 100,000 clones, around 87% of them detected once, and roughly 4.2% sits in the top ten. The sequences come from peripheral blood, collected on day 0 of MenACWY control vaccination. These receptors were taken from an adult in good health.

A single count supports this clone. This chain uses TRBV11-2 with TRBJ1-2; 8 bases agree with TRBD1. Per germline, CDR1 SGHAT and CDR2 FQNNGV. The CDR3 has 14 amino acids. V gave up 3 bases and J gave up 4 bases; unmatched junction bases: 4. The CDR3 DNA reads TGTGCCAGCAGCTTCCCCGGACAGGGCTATGGCTACACCTTC. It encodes CASSFPGQGYGYTF.

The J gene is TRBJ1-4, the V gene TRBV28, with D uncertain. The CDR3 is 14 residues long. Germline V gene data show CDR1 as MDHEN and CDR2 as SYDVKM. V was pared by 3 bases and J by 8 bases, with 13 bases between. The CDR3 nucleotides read TGTGCCAGCAGTTTGGGCAGGAGGATCGAAAAACTGTTTTTT. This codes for CASSLGRRIEKLFF.

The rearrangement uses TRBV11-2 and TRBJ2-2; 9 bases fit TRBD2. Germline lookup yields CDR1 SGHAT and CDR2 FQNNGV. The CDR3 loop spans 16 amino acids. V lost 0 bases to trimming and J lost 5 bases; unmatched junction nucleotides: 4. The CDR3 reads CASSLEALAGTGELFF. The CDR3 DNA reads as TGTGCCAGCAGCTTAGAGGCTCTAGCGGGGACCGGGGAGCTGTTTTTT.

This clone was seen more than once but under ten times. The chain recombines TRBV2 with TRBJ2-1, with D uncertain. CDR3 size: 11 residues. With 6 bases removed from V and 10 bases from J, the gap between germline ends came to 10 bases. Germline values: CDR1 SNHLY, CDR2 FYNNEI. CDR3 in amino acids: CASRLLGEQFF. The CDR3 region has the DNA TGTGCCAGCAGGTTACTTGGAGAGCAGTTCTTC.

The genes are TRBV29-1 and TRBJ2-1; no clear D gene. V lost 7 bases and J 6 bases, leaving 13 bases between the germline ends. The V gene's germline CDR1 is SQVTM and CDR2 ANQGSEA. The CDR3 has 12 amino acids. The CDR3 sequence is CSASMRGNEQFF. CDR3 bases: TGCAGCGCCTCTATGCGTGGCAATGAGCAGTTCTTC.

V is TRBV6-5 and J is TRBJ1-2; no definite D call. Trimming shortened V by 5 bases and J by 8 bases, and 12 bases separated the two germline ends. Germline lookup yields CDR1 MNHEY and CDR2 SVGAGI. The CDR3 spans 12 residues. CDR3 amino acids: CASSPHRRGYTF. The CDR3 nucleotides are TGTGCCAGCAGTCCCCACCGGAGGGGCTACACCTTC.

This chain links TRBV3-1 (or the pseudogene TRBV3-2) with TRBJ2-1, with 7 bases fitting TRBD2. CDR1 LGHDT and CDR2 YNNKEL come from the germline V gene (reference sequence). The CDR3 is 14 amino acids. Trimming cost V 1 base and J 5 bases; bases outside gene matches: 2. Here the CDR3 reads CASSQALADNEQFF. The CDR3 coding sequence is TGTGCCAGCAGCCAAGCTCTAGCGGACAATGAGCAGTTCTTC.

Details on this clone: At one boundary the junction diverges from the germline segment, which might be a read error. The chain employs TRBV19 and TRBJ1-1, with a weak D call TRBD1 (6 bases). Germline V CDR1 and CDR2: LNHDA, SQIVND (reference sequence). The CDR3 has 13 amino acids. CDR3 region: CASSTTGNAEAFF. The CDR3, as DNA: TGTGCCAGTAGTACTACAGGGAACGCTGAAGCTTTCTTT.

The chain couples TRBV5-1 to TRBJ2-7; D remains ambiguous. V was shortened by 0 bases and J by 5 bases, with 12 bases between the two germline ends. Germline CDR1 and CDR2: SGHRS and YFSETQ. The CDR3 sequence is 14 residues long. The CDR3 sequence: CASSLGATQDEQYF. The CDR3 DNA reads TGCGCCAGCAGCTTGGGGGCCACTCAGGACGAGCAGTACTTC.

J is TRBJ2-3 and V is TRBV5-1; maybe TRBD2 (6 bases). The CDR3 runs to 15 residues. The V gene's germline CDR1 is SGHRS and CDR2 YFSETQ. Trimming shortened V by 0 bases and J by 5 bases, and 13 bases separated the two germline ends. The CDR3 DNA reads TGCGCCAGCAGCTTGGACGTAGCGGAAGTAGATACGCAGTATTTT. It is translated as CASSLDVAEVDTQYF.

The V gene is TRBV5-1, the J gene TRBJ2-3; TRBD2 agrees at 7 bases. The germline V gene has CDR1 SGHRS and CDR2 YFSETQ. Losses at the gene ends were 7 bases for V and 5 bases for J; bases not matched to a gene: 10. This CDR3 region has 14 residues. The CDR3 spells CASHQGGSRDTQYF. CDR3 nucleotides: TGCGCCAGCCATCAGGGAGGGTCGCGAGATACGCAGTATTTT.

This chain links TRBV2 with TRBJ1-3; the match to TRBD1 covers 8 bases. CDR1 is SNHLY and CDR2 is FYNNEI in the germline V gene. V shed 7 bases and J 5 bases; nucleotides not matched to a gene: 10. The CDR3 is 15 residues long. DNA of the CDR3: TGTGCCAGCACCCCCGACAGGGGAGAAAGAAACACCATATATTTT. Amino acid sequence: CASTPDRGERNTIYF.

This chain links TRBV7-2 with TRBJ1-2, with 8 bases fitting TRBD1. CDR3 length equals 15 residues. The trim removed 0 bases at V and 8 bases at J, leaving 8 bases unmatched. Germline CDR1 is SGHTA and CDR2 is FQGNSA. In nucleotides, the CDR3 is TGTGCCAGCAGCTTAGCCCTGGGACAGGCGAAGGGCTACACCTTC. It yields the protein CASSLALGQAKGYTF.

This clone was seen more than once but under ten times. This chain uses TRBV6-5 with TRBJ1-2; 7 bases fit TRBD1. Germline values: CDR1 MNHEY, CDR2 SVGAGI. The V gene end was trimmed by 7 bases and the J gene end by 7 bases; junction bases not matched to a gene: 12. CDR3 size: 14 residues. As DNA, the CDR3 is TGTGCCAGCAAGGTGGGGCGACAGGGAGGTGGCTACACCTTC. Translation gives CASKVGRQGGGYTF.

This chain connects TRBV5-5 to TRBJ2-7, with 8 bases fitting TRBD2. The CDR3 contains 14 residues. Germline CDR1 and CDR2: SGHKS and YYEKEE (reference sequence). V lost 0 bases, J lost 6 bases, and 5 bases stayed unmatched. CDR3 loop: CASSLVERGFEQYF. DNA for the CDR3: TGTGCCAGCAGCTTGGTGGAGCGGGGGTTCGAGCAGTACTTC.

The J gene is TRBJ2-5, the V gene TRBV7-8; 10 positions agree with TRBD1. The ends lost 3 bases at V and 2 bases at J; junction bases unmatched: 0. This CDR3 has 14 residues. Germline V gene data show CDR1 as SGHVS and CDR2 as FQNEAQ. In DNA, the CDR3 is TGTGCCAGCAGCTTGGGACAGGGGCAAGAGACCCAGTACTTC. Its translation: CASSLGQGQETQYF.

DNA of the CDR3: TGTGCCAGCAGACCCGACCGGACCACTGAAGCTTTCTTT. Translated: CASRPDRTTEAFF. This sequence joins TRBV6-5 and TRBJ1-1; D not certain. The V gene's germline CDR1 is MNHEY and CDR2 SVGAGI. Trimming shortened V by 6 bases and J by 4 bases, and 12 bases separated the two germline ends. CDR3 length equals 13 residues.